This T cell receptor (beta chain) is from a study of T-cell reconstitution after alpha-beta-depleted transplantation in children. Unique molecular identifiers were used to barcode this TCRbeta library. One entry per CDR3 protein results from TCRdb running MiXCR on the PCR reads. Found here are 200,000 to 300,000 distinct CDR3 sequences, around 13% of them singletons; the top ten hold around 2.8%. This CDR3 is built from 15 residues. Germline CDR1 reads LGHNA; CDR2 reads YSLEER. V was clipped by 0 bases and J by 3 bases, with 11 bases between them. This clonotype was detected only a few times. This receptor was taken from a human donor who donated a stem cell graft to a child with acute lymphoblastic leukemia. V and J are TRBV4-3 and TRBJ1-2; TRBD1 might be the D (6 bases). Specimen: PBMCs from the stem cell graft donor, collected from the stem cell graft. This chain's CDR3 is CASSQDYREDYGYTF. CDR3 nucleotides: TGCGCCAGCAGCCAAGATTACAGGGAGGACTATGGCTACACCTTC.